The 30 T cell receptor beta chains reported below all come from one sample, sequenced in a study of cytomegalovirus exposure and HLA in healthy donors. The assay was immunoSEQ multiplex PCR, and TCRdb's table has in-frame clones only and misses some. This table has 330,000 or so clones, roughly 90% appearing once. The sample comprised PBMCs. The origin of the receptors is a young woman in good health and CMV-seronegative.

This clone was counted a few times. V gene TRBV5-8 combines with J gene TRBJ1-2; D might be TRBD1 (6 bases). V was shortened by 4 bases and J by 4 bases, with 11 bases between the two germline ends. Looked up from germline, CDR1 is SGHTS and CDR2 is YDEGEE. The CDR3 has 13 amino acids. This chain's CDR3 is CASSPTGLYGYTF. The DNA for the CDR3 is TGTGCCAGCAGCCCGACAGGCCTCTATGGCTACACCTTC.

The gene calls are TRBV2 and TRBJ2-7; 13 nucleotides match TRBD2. The CDR3 spans 16 residues. Germline values: CDR1 SNHLY, CDR2 FYNNEI. After removal of 6 bases from V and 4 bases from J, the junction contained 9 bases not matched to a gene. The CDR3 DNA follows: TGTGCCAGCAGCGACTCTCGGACTAGCGGGAGTTACGAGCAGTACTTC. Translating gives CASSDSRTSGSYEQYF.

This clone occurred a few times. This chain joins TRBV2 and TRBJ1-5, with unresolved D. Germline loops: CDR1 SNHLY, CDR2 FYNNEI. V gave up 7 bases and J gave up 7 bases, with 11 bases separating them. This CDR3 contains 12 residues. DNA for the CDR3: TGTGCCAGCACTGACGGAGGGCAGCCCCAGCATTTT. It translates to CASTDGGQPQHF. Drawing the rest from reference TRBV2 and TRBJ1-5, the complete variable domain is EPEVTQTPSHQVTQMGQEVILRCVPISNHLYFYWYRQILGQKVEFLVSFYNNEISEKSEIFDDQFSVERPDGSNFTLKIRSTKLEDSAMYFCASTDGGQPQHFGDGTRLSIL.

This clone was counted a single time. The chain uses TRBV2 and TRBJ1-1, with D possibly matching TRBD1 (6 bases). The CDR3 length is 13 residues. Germline CDR1 reads SNHLY; CDR2 reads FYNNEI. V was pared by 10 bases and J by 4 bases, with 16 bases between. The CDR3 DNA reads as TGTGCCAACCCGGGGGGCCGCGGCACTGAAGCTTTCTTT. Its translation: CANPGGRGTEAFF.

The chain has TRBV5-1 and TRBJ2-7; TRBD2 agrees at 12 bases. Looked up from germline, CDR1 is SGHRS and CDR2 is YFSETQ. This CDR3 is built from 14 residues. The V and J ends lost 3 bases and 4 bases, in that order; junction bases with no gene match: 2. The CDR3 loop is CASSWTSGTYEQYF. CDR3 nucleotides: TGCGCCAGCAGCTGGACTAGCGGGACTTACGAGCAGTACTTC.

The CDR3 DNA sequence: TGTGCCAGCAGCTTCGGACAGGGTCAAAATCAGCCCCAGCATTTT. Translation: CASSFGQGQNQPQHF. V and J are TRBV9 and TRBJ1-5, with 8 bases lining up with TRBD1. Germline V gives CDR1 SGDLS, CDR2 YYNGEE. V dropped 4 bases and J dropped 4; count of bases not matched to a gene: 7. The CDR3 consists of 15 residues.

The chain uses TRBV19 and TRBJ1-1; no clear D. Germline lookup yields CDR1 LNHDA and CDR2 SQIVND (reference sequence). The CDR3 sequence is 16 residues long. V was trimmed by 2 bases and J by 3 bases, leaving 16 bases between them. Here the CDR3 DNA reads TGTGCCAGTAGTATAAGGCAGCCTACCGGGGACACTGAAGCTTTCTTT. It encodes CASSIRQPTGDTEAFF.

The chain has TRBV27 and TRBJ2-3, with 8 positions matching TRBD2. Per germline, CDR1 MNHEY and CDR2 SMNVEV (reference sequence). V lost 6 bases and J lost 3; bases outside the gene matches: 11. The CDR3 is 16 residues long. CDR3 nucleotide sequence: TGTGCCAGCAGCAAAAACCTCGGGAGGGGTACAGATACGCAGTATTTT. This translates into CASSKNLGRGTDTQYF.

V and J are TRBV7-9 and TRBJ2-5, with 11 bases identical to TRBD2. Per the germline V gene, CDR1 is SEHNR and CDR2 is FQNEAQ (reference sequence). The junction had 2 bases not matched to a gene; V was cut back by 1 base and J by 4 bases. The CDR3 runs 15 residues. The CDR3 sequence is CASSLDLAGGETQYF. The CDR3 DNA is TGTGCCAGCAGCTTAGACCTAGCGGGGGGAGAGACCCAGTACTTC.

This clone was counted once. The chain is built from TRBV5-1 and TRBJ2-5; D is unclear. CDR1 and CDR2 from the germline V gene are SGHRS and YFSETQ. This CDR3 is 13 amino acids long. The ends were cut back, 0 bases at V and 4 bases at J, with 7 bases in the middle. CDR3 DNA sequence: TGCGCCAGCAGCTTGGGTGAGCCAGAGACCCAGTACTTC. It translates to CASSLGEPETQYF.

The CDR3 here is CASSEAPGYEQYF. Written as DNA, the CDR3 is TGTGCCAGCAGCGAGGCCCCCGGGTACGAGCAGTACTTC. The rearrangement links TRBV9 to TRBJ2-7; no clear D. The CDR3 runs to 13 residues. Per the germline V gene, CDR1 is SGDLS and CDR2 is YYNGEE. V lost 3 bases and J 4 bases, leaving 11 bases between the germline ends.

This clone has just one count. This sequence joins TRBV27 and TRBJ2-1, with 12 bases matching TRBD2. Losses at the gene ends were 5 bases for V and 7 bases for J; bases not matched to a gene: 12. This CDR3 spans 17 amino acids. In germline, CDR1 is MNHEY, CDR2 SMNVEV (reference sequence). The CDR3 loop is CASSMKRLAGVVNEQFF. CDR3 DNA sequence: TGTGCCAGCAGTATGAAAAGACTAGCGGGAGTCGTTAATGAGCAGTTCTTC.

The chain combines TRBV5-1 with TRBJ2-1; D call uncertain. V dropped 1 base and J dropped 0 bases, with 11 bases sitting between them. CDR3 length: 16 amino acids. CDR1 and CDR2 from the germline V gene are SGHRS and YFSETQ. CDR3 in amino acids: CASSLMATVSYNEQFF. In nucleotides, the CDR3 is TGCGCCAGCAGCTTGATGGCGACTGTCTCCTACAATGAGCAGTTCTTC.

A word on this clone: The junction does not match germline at one end; this may be a read error. At the DNA level, this CDR3 is encoded by other sequences in the same sample as well. V and J are TRBV2 and TRBJ1-5; D possibly corresponds to TRBD1 (6 bases). The CDR3 loop spans 14 amino acids. Germline loops: CDR1 SNHLY, CDR2 FYNNEI. In DNA form, the CDR3 reads TGCGCCAGCAGACCGGGACAAATTGGCGAGCCCCAGCATTTT. Translation: CASRPGQIGEPQHF.

The V and J genes are TRBV6-5 and TRBJ1-1; 10 bases match TRBD1. CDR1 and CDR2 from the germline V gene are MNHEY and SVGAGI. V was clipped by 1 base and J by 3 bases; unmatched bases: 5. The CDR3 runs to 16 residues. The CDR3 nucleotides are TGTGCCAGCAGTTACTTCGACAGGGGGCGCGACACTGAAGCTTTCTTT. Amino acid sequence: CASSYFDRGRDTEAFF.

The chain recombines TRBV28 with TRBJ1-5; TRBD1 is a possible D gene (6 bases). CDR3 length: 13 residues. The V and J ends lost 5 bases and 7 bases respectively, with 12 bases between them. Per the germline V gene, CDR1 is MDHEN and CDR2 is SYDVKM. Here the CDR3 reads CASSPRGGQPQHF. DNA of the CDR3: TGTGCCAGCAGTCCACGCGGGGGCCAGCCCCAGCATTTT.

The J gene is TRBJ1-4, the V gene TRBV7-2; a possible D gene is TRBD1 (5 bases). The CDR3 extends over 15 amino acids. The germline CDR1 and CDR2 sequences are SGHTA and FQGNSA. V lost 5 bases and J lost 3, with 13 bases in between. The DNA of the CDR3 is TGTGCCAGCAGCCCACAGGCCGGCCCTAATGAAAAACTGTTTTTT. Amino acids: CASSPQAGPNEKLFF. The entire variable domain, with the rest obtained from reference TRBV7-2 and TRBJ1-4, is as follows: GAGVSQSPSNKVTEKGKDVELRCDPISGHTALYWYRQSLGQGLEFLIYFQGNSAPDKSGLPSDRFSAERTGGSVSTLTIQRTQQEDSAVYLCASSPQAGPNEKLFFGSGTQLSVL.

Regarding this clone: Relative to the germline gene, one junction end is altered; a read error may explain this. The rearrangement joins TRBV7-9 to TRBJ2-7; D possibly corresponds to TRBD2 (6 bases). Germline V gives CDR1 SEHNR, CDR2 FQNEAQ (reference sequence). The CDR3 consists of 12 residues. The CDR3 coding sequence is TGTGCCAGCAGCCGGGACTCCCACGAGCAGTACTTC. Residues: CASSRDSHEQYF.

The chain has TRBV6-6 and TRBJ2-3; 9 bases fit TRBD2. The trim removed 7 bases at V and 3 bases at J, leaving 2 bases unmatched. Looked up from germline, CDR1 is MNHNY and CDR2 is SVGAGI (reference sequence). The CDR3 is 13 amino acids. Here the CDR3 reads CASKAGGTDTQYF. CDR3 bases: TGTGCCAGCAAAGCGGGAGGTACAGATACGCAGTATTTT.

The chain employs TRBV6-5 and TRBJ1-2, with D possibly being TRBD1 (5 bases). Trimming removed 7 bases from V and 7 bases from J, with 22 bases in between. The CDR3 loop spans 15 amino acids. Germline CDR1 MNHEY, CDR2 SVGAGI. This chain's CDR3 is CASTPDRAGEGGYTF. The CDR3 DNA sequence: TGTGCCAGCACTCCCGATCGAGCGGGGGAGGGTGGCTACACCTTC.

The J gene is TRBJ2-7, the V gene TRBV15; TRBD1 agrees at 8 bases. Germline V gives CDR1 LNHNV, CDR2 YYDKDF (reference sequence). The CDR3 consists of 17 residues. V lost 0 bases and J lost 3; bases outside the gene matches: 10. The CDR3 loop reads CATSREPPGTGDYEQYF. In nucleotides, the CDR3 is TGTGCCACCAGCAGAGAACCTCCGGGGACAGGAGACTACGAGCAGTACTTC.

The V call is TRBV4-2, the J call TRBJ1-5, with 9 bases matching TRBD1. V dropped 4 bases and J dropped 4; count of bases not matched to a gene: 2. The CDR3 contains 14 residues. Germline V gene lookup returns CDR1 LGHNA and CDR2 YNFKEQ. CDR3 nucleotides: TGTGCCAGCAGCCCGGACAGGGGAAATCAGCCCCAGCATTTT. Translating it yields CASSPDRGNQPQHF.

The CDR3, as DNA: TGTGCCAGTAGCCCGCGGGGGGGTGATGAGCAGTTCTTC. Its protein product is CASSPRGGDEQFF. The V gene is TRBV19, the J gene TRBJ2-1, with 9 bases lining up with TRBD2. Germline V gene sequence: CDR1 LNHDA, CDR2 SQIVND (reference sequence). V shed 6 bases and J 8 bases; nucleotides not matched to a gene: 5. CDR3 length: 13 amino acids.

The chain joins TRBV4-1 to TRBJ2-1, with 9 bases lining up with TRBD1. The J segment lost 7 bases and the V segment lost 4 bases, leaving 8 bases of the junction unmatched. CDR1 and CDR2 from the germline V gene are MGHRA and YSYEKL. The CDR3 spans 15 residues. As DNA, the CDR3 is TGCGCCAGCAGCCCCCCCCCGACAGGGGGAAATGAGCAGTTCTTC. As protein: CASSPPPTGGNEQFF.

The chain links TRBV4-1 to TRBJ2-7, with TRBD2 matching 11 bases. Germline assignment: CDR1 MGHRA and CDR2 YSYEKL. With V trimmed by 0 bases and J by 1 base, 8 bases remained unmatched. The CDR3 is 18 amino acids. The CDR3 spells CASSQDHATSGTSYEQYF. CDR3 nucleotide sequence: TGCGCCAGCAGCCAAGATCACGCGACTAGCGGGACTTCCTACGAGCAGTACTTC.

The sample holds a few counts of this clone. The chain links TRBV18 to TRBJ2-1; 8 nucleotides match TRBD1. CDR3 size: 12 residues. With 6 bases clipped from V and 6 bases from J, the junction kept 1 base outside the gene matches. CDR1 and CDR2 from the germline V gene are KGHSH and LQKENI. CDR3 nucleotides: TGTGCCAGCTCGACAGGGGTCAATGAGCAGTTCTTC. This codes for CASSTGVNEQFF.

This clone is a singleton in its sample. The chain carries TRBV11-1 and TRBJ2-1; weak D call: TRBD2 (5 bases). The V gene's germline CDR1 is SGHAT and CDR2 FQDESV (reference sequence). This CDR3 has 13 residues. The ends were cut back, 5 bases at V and 7 bases at J, with 12 bases in the middle. CDR3 region: CASSKDYENEQFF. The CDR3 DNA follows: TGTGCCAGCAGCAAAGACTACGAAAATGAGCAGTTCTTC.

The chain links TRBV29-1 to TRBJ2-7; D call uncertain. This CDR3 spans 11 amino acids. Trimming shortened V by 3 bases and J by 0 bases, and 3 bases separated the two germline ends. CDR1 and CDR2 (germline): SQVTM, ANQGSEA. The CDR3 DNA reads TGCAGCGTTGACAGCTCCTACGAGCAGTACTTC. Its translation: CSVDSSYEQYF.

This chain connects TRBV5-1 to TRBJ2-1; 13 nucleotides agree with TRBD2. The CDR3 is 15 amino acids. Per the germline V gene, CDR1 is SGHRS and CDR2 is YFSETQ. V trimming: 5 bases; J trimming: 9 bases; junction bases outside the gene matches: 8. The CDR3 nucleotides are TGCGCCAGCAGGCCCGGGACTAGCGGGACAAGTGAGCAGTTCTTC. The encoded protein is CASRPGTSGTSEQFF. Looking up the rest from reference TRBV5-1 and TRBJ2-1 gives the full variable domain: KAGVTQTPRYLIKTRGQQVTLSCSPISGHRSVSWYQQTPGQGLQFLFEYFSETQRNKGNFPGRFSGRQFSNSRSEMNVSTLELGDSALYLCASRPGTSGTSEQFFGPGTRLTVL.

The rearrangement uses TRBV11-2 and TRBJ1-1; possible D gene TRBD1, 5 bases. Germline V gene data show CDR1 as SGHAT and CDR2 as FQNNGV. The CDR3 covers 17 residues. Trimming removed 3 bases from V and 1 base from J, with 18 bases in between. The CDR3 sequence: CASSFAAGGDSNTEAFF. The CDR3 nucleotides read TGTGCCAGCAGCTTCGCTGCGGGGGGTGACTCGAACACTGAAGCTTTCTTT.